This T cell receptor (beta chain) was sequenced for a study of shared clonotypes between healthy human individuals. The assay was immunoSEQ multiplex PCR, and TCRdb's table has in-frame clones only and misses some. The data show 2 million or so clones, roughly 96% seen once. The CDR3 runs to 13 residues. The germline V gene has CDR1 SGHRS and CDR2 YFSETQ. V shed 6 bases and J shed 2 bases, with 11 bases lying between them. The chain joins TRBV5-1 to TRBJ1-1, with D uncertain. The sample was naive CD4+ T cells sorted from blood. Sample subset: CD45RA+ positively selected. The receptor comes from a young man in good health. The CDR3 DNA is TGCGCCAGCATCACGGCAGCCAACACTGAAGCTTTCTTT. Amino acids: CASITAANTEAFF.